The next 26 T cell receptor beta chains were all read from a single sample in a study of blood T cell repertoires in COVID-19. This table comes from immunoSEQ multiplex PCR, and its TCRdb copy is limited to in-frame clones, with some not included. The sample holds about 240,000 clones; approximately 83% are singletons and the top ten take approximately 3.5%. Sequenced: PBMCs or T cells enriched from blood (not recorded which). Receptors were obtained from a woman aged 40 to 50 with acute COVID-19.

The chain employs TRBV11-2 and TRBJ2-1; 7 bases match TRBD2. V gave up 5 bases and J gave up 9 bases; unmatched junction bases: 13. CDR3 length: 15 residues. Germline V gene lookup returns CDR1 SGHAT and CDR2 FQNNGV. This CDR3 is CASSPSGEGPGEQFF. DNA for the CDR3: TGTGCCAGCAGCCCCAGCGGGGAGGGCCCTGGTGAGCAGTTCTTC. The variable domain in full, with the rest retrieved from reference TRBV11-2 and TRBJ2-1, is EAGVAQSPRYKIIEKRQSVAFWCNPISGHATLYWYQQILGQGPKLLIQFQNNGVVDDSQLPKDRFSAERLKGVDSTLKIQPAKLEDSAVYLCASSPSGEGPGEQFFGPGTRLTVL.

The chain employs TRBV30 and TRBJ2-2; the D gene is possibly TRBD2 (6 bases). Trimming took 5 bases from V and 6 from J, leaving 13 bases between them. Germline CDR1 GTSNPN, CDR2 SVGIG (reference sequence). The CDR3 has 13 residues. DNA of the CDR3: TGTGCCTGGTCGAGGAGGGGAGCCGGGGAGCTGTTTTTT. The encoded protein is CAWSRRGAGELFF.

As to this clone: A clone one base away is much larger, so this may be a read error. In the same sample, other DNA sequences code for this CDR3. The chain's CDR3 is CASSVGGQGNSPLHF. CDR3 DNA sequence: TGTGCCAGCAGCGTAGGGGGACAGGGTAATTCACCCCTCCACTTT. V is TRBV9 and J is TRBJ1-6; 9 bases fit TRBD1. CDR3 length: 15 amino acids. Germline loops: CDR1 SGDLS, CDR2 YYNGEE. V lost 0 bases, J lost 6 bases, and 1 base stayed unmatched.

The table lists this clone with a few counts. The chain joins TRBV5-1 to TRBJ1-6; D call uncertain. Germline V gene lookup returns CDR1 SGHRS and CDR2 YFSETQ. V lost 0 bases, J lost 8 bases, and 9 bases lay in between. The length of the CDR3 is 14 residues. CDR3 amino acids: CASSLALADSPLHF. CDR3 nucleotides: TGCGCCAGCAGCTTGGCGCTAGCCGATTCACCCCTCCACTTT.

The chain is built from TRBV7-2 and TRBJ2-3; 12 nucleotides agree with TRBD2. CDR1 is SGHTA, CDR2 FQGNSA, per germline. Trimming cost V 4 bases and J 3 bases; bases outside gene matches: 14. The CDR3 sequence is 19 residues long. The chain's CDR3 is CASSSERTSGTKNTDTQYF. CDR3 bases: TGTGCCAGCAGCTCGGAACGGACTAGCGGGACGAAGAATACAGATACGCAGTATTTT.

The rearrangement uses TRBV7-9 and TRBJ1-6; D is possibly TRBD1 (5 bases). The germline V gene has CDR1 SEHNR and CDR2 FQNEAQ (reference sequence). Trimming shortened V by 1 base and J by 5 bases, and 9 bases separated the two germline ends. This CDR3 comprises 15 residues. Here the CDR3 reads CASSLVAGDNSPLHF. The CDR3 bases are TGTGCCAGCAGCTTAGTAGCGGGGGATAATTCACCCCTCCACTTT.

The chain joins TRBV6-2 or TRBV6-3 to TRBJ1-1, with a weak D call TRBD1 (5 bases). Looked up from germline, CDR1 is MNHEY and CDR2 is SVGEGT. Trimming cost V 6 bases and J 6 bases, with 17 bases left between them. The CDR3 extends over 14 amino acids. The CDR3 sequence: CASSLTMGQAEAFF. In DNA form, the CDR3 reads TGTGCCAGCAGCCTGACCATGGGGCAGGCTGAAGCTTTCTTT.

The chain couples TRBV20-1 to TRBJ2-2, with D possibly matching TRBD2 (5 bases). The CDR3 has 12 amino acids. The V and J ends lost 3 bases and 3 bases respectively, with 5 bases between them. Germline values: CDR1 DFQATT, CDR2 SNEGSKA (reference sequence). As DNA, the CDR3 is TGCAGTGCTAGTAGCGACACCGGGGAGCTGTTTTTT. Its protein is CSASSDTGELFF.

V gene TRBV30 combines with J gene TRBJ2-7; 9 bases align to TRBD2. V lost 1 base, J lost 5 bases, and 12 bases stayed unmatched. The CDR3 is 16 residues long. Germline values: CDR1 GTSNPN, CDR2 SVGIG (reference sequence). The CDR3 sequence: CAWSANLAGVGHEQYF. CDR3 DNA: TGTGCCTGGAGTGCAAACTTAGCGGGAGTTGGACACGAGCAGTACTTC. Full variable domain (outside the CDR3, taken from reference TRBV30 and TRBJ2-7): SQTIHQWPATLVQPVGSPLSLECTVEGTSNPNLYWYRQAAGRGLQLLFYSVGIGQISSEVPQNLSASRPQDRQFILSSKKLLLSDSGFYLCAWSANLAGVGHEQYFGPGTRLTVT.

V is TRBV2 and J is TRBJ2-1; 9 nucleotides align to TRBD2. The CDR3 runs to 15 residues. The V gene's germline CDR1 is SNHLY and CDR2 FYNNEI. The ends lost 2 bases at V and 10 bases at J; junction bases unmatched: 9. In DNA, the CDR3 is TGTGCCAGCAGTGAAAGGTTAGCGGGAGTGGGGGAGCAGTTCTTC. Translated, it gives CASSERLAGVGEQFF.

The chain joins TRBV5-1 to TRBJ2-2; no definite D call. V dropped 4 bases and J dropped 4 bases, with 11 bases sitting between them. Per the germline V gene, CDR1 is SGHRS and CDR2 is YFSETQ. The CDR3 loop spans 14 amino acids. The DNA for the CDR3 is TGCGCCAGCAGCCTACCCGTAGCCACCGGGGAGCTGTTTTTT. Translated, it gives CASSLPVATGELFF.

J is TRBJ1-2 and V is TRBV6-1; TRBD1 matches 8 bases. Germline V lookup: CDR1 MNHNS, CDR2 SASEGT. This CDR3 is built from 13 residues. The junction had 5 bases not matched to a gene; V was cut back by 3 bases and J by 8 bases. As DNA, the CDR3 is TGTGCCAGCAGTGACCAGGGGGCTGAGGGCTACACCTTC. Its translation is CASSDQGAEGYTF.

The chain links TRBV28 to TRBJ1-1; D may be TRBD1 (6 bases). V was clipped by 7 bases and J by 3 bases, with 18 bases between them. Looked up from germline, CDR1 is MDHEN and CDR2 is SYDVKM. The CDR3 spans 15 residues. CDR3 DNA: TGTGCCAGCAACGTCCCGGGACAATGGGACACTGAAGCTTTCTTT. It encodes CASNVPGQWDTEAFF.

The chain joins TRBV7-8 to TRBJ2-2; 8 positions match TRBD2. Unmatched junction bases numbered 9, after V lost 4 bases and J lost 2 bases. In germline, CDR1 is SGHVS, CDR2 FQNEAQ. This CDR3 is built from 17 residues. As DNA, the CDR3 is TGTGCCAGCAGCTCGGACCCGGGACTAGTCAACACCGGGGAGCTGTTTTTT. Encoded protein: CASSSDPGLVNTGELFF.

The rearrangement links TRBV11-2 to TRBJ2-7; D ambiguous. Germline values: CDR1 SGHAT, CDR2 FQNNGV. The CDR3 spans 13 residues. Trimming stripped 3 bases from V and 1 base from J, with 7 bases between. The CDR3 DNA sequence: TGTGCCAGCAGCTTTGCGCGGTCCTACGAGCAGTACTTC. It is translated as CASSFARSYEQYF. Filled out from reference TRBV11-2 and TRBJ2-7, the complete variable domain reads EAGVAQSPRYKIIEKRQSVAFWCNPISGHATLYWYQQILGQGPKLLIQFQNNGVVDDSQLPKDRFSAERLKGVDSTLKIQPAKLEDSAVYLCASSFARSYEQYFGPGTRLTVT.

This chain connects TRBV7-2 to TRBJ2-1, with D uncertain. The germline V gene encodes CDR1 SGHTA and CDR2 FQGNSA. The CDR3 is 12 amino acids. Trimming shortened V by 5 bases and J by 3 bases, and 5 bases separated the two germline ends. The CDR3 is CASSSLYNEQFF. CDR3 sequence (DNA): TGTGCCAGCAGCAGCCTCTACAATGAGCAGTTCTTC.

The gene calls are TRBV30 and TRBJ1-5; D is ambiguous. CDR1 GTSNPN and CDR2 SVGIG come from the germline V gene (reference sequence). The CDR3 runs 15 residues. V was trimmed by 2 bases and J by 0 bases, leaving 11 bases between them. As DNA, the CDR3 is TGTGCCTGGAGTAGAGGAGTGGATAGCAATCAGCCCCAGCATTTT. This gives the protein CAWSRGVDSNQPQHF.

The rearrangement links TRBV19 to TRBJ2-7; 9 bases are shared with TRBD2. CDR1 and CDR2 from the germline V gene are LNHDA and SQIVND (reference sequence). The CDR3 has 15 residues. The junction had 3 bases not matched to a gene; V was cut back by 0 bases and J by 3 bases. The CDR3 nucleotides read TGTGCCAGTAGTATAGATCAGCGGGAGGACTACGAGCAGTACTTC. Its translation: CASSIDQREDYEQYF.

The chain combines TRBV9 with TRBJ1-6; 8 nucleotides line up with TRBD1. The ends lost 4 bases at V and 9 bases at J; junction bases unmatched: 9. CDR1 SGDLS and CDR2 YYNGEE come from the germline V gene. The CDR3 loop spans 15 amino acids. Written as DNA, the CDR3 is TGTGCCAGCAGCCCGACAGGGGCCTCGGGTTCACCCCTCCACTTT. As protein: CASSPTGASGSPLHF.

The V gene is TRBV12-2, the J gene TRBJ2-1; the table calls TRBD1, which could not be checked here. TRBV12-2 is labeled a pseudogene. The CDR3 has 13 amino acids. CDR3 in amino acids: CASRLDRGREQFF. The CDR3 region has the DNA TGTGCAAGTCGCTTAGACAGGGGACGCGAGCAGTTCTTC.

The CDR3, as DNA: TGTGCTAGTGGGTTGACTAGCGGAATTAGCTCCTACAATGAGCAGTTCTTC. Protein: CASGLTSGISSYNEQFF. V and J are TRBV12-5 and TRBJ2-1; 9 positions agree with TRBD2. The CDR3 loop spans 17 amino acids. The V segment lost 6 bases and the J segment 0 bases; nucleotides outside the gene matches: 9. Germline CDR1 LGHNT, CDR2 FRNRAP.

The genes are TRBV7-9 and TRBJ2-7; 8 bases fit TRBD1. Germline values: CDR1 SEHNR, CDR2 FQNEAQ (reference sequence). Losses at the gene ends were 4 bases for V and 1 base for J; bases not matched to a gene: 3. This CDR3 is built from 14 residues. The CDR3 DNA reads TGTGCCAGCAGCTCGGGACAGGTGTCCTACGAGCAGTACTTC. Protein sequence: CASSSGQVSYEQYF.

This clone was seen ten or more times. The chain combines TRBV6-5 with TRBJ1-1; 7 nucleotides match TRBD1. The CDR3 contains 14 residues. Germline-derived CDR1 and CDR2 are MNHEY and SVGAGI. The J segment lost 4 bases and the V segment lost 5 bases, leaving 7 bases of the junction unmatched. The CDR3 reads CASSSSAGGTEAFF. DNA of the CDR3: TGTGCCAGCAGTAGTTCCGCAGGGGGCACTGAAGCTTTCTTT.

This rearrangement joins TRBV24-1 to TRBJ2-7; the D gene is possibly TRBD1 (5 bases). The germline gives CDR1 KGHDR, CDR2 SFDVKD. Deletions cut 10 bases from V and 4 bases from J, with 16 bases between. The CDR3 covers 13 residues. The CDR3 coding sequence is TGTGCCACGTACCGGCTTCAGGGTTACGAGCAGTACTTC. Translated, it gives CATYRLQGYEQYF.

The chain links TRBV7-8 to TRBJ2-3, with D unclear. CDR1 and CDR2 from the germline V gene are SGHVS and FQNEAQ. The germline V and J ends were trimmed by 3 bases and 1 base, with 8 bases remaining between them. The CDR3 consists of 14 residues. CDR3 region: CASSFASRTDTQYF. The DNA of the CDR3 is TGTGCCAGCAGCTTCGCGAGCCGCACAGATACGCAGTATTTT. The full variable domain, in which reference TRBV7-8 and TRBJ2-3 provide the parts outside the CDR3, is GAGVSQSPRYKVAKRGQDVALRCDPISGHVSLFWYQQALGQGPEFLTYFQNEAQLDKSGLPSDRFFAERPEGSVSTLKIQRTQQEDSAVYLCASSFASRTDTQYFGPGTRLTVL.

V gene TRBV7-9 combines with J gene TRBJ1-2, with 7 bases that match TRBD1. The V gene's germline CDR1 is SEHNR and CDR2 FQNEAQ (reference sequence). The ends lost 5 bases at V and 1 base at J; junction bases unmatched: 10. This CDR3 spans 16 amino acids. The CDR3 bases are TGTGCCAGCAGCAAAACCGGGACAGCCATTAACTATGGCTACACCTTC. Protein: CASSKTGTAINYGYTF.